This is a list of T cell receptor beta chains from one sample in a study of T cell responses to AZD1222 COVID-19 vaccine. TCRdb keeps only in-frame clones here, not all; method: immunoSEQ multiplex PCR. In the table there are about 170,000 clones, approximately 95% of which are singletons. The input for sequencing was peripheral blood, taken on day 0 of AZD1222 vaccination. The origin of the receptors is an adult in good health. CDR3s include the opening cysteine and the closing phenylalanine or tryptophan. D genes are given only for firm matches. Rows give clone size only sometimes, using once, few, many, or a class for an expanded clone.

abundance: NA; v_gene: TRBV28; j_gene: TRBJ1-6; len: 17; d_gene: NA; CDR3nt: TGTGCCAGCAGTTCCAGGTGGGACTTCTCCTATAATTCACCCCTCCACTTT; CDR3aa: CASSSRWDFSYNSPLHF
abundance: once; v_gene: TRBV6-5; j_gene: TRBJ2-3; len: 14; d_gene: NA; CDR3nt: TGTGCCAGCAGTTACGGGGTTACGGCAGATACGCAGTATTTT; CDR3aa: CASSYGVTADTQYF
abundance: NA; v_gene: TRBV5-4; j_gene: TRBJ2-5; len: 14; d_gene: TRBD1; CDR3nt: TGTGCCAGCAGCCCACAGGGGGCTGAAGAGACCCAGTACTTC; CDR3aa: CASSPQGAEETQYF
abundance: NA; v_gene: TRBV19; j_gene: TRBJ2-7; len: 16; d_gene: TRBD1; CDR3nt: TGTGCCAGTAGTACCGGGACAGGCAAGACAGACTACGAGCAGTACTTC; CDR3aa: CASSTGTGKTDYEQYF
abundance: NA; v_gene: TRBV7-2; j_gene: TRBJ2-5; len: 14; d_gene: TRBD2; CDR3nt: TGTGCCAGCAGCTTGAGCGGGAGAGGTGAGACCCAGTACTTC; CDR3aa: CASSLSGRGETQYF
abundance: once; v_gene: TRBV19; j_gene: TRBJ2-5; len: 16; d_gene: NA; CDR3nt: TGTGCCAGTAGTATCTCCGGTCGGGGGTTGGAGGAGACCCAGTACTTC; CDR3aa: CASSISGRGLEETQYF
abundance: NA; v_gene: TRBV6-5; j_gene: TRBJ2-7; len: 16; d_gene: TRBD2; CDR3nt: TGTGCCAGCAGTTACGCTAGCGGGGGGGGTACCTACGAGCAGTACTTC; CDR3aa: CASSYASGGGTYEQYF
abundance: NA; v_gene: TRBV18; j_gene: TRBJ2-7; len: 14; d_gene: TRBD1; CDR3nt: TGTGCCAGCTCTCTGGACAGGGGGTCCTACGAGCAGTACTTC; CDR3aa: CASSLDRGSYEQYF
abundance: NA; v_gene: TRBV5-4; j_gene: TRBJ1-2; len: 13; d_gene: NA; CDR3nt: TGTGCCAGCAGCTTCTCGGGGAGCTATGGCTACACCTTC; CDR3aa: CASSFSGSYGYTF
abundance: NA; v_gene: TRBV4-2; j_gene: TRBJ2-1; len: 13; d_gene: NA; CDR3nt: TGTGCCAGCAGCCAATTGCTTCGCAATGAGCAGTTCTTC; CDR3aa: CASSQLLRNEQFF
abundance: NA; v_gene: TRBV11-3; j_gene: TRBJ1-6; len: 14; d_gene: NA; CDR3nt: TGTGCCAGCAGCCAGAACTCCTATAATTCACCCCTCCACTTT; CDR3aa: CASSQNSYNSPLHF
abundance: NA; v_gene: TRBV24-1; j_gene: TRBJ1-3; len: 13; d_gene: NA; CDR3nt: TGTGCCACCAGTGCAGGGGCTGGAAACACCATATATTTT; CDR3aa: CATSAGAGNTIYF
abundance: NA; v_gene: TRBV15; j_gene: TRBJ2-3; len: 17; d_gene: TRBD2; CDR3nt: TGTGCCACCAGCAGAGATCGTAGCGGGGTAAACACAGATACGCAGTATTTT; CDR3aa: CATSRDRSGVNTDTQYF
abundance: NA; v_gene: TRBV7-9; j_gene: TRBJ1-1; len: 16; d_gene: NA; CDR3nt: TGTGCCAGCAGCTCCGCCCGGACAGCTGTGAACACTGAAGCTTTCTTT; CDR3aa: CASSSARTAVNTEAFF
abundance: NA; v_gene: TRBV3-1/TRBV3-2; j_gene: TRBJ1-2; len: 15; d_gene: NA; CDR3nt: TGTGCCAGCAGCCAAGGTGTGGGAATTAACTATGGCTACACCTTC; CDR3aa: CASSQGVGINYGYTF
abundance: NA; v_gene: TRBV12-1; j_gene: TRBJ2-5; len: 17; d_gene: NA; CDR3nt: TGTGCCAGCAGCATCTCACCGGTAAGGGTCCCCCAGGAGACCCAGTACTTC; CDR3aa: CASSISPVRVPQETQYF
abundance: NA; v_gene: TRBV10-3; j_gene: TRBJ1-2; len: 12; d_gene: NA; CDR3nt: TGTGCCATCAGTGAGCGAGCCGCTGGCTACACCTTC; CDR3aa: CAISERAAGYTF
abundance: NA; v_gene: TRBV6-5; j_gene: TRBJ1-2; len: 13; d_gene: NA; CDR3nt: TGTGCCAGCACCGGACAGAGCAACTATGGCTACACCTTC; CDR3aa: CASTGQSNYGYTF
abundance: NA; v_gene: TRBV6-1; j_gene: TRBJ1-2; len: 14; d_gene: NA; CDR3nt: TGTGCCAGCAGTGATCCCCTCCTCCGTGGAGGCTACACCTTC; CDR3aa: CASSDPLLRGGYTF
abundance: NA; v_gene: TRBV2; j_gene: TRBJ2-1; len: 13; d_gene: TRBD1; CDR3nt: TGTGCCAGCAGCCGGGACAGGTTCGATGAGCAGTTCTTC; CDR3aa: CASSRDRFDEQFF
abundance: NA; v_gene: TRBV2; j_gene: TRBJ1-5; len: 15; d_gene: TRBD1; CDR3nt: TGTGCCAGCAGTGAAAGGGGGCAGATCAATCAGCCCCAGCATTTT; CDR3aa: CASSERGQINQPQHF
abundance: NA; v_gene: TRBV3-1/TRBV3-2; j_gene: TRBJ2-3; len: 15; d_gene: NA; CDR3nt: TGTGCCAGCAGCCAGGGGCCCGAACCCACAGATACGCAGTATTTT; CDR3aa: CASSQGPEPTDTQYF
abundance: NA; v_gene: TRBV9; j_gene: TRBJ2-1; len: 14; d_gene: NA; CDR3nt: TGTGCCAGCAGCGATAGTCGGTGGCACAATGAGCAGTTCTTC; CDR3aa: CASSDSRWHNEQFF
abundance: NA; v_gene: TRBV5-4; j_gene: TRBJ2-2; len: 18; d_gene: TRBD2; CDR3nt: TGTGCCAGCAGCTTGGATCCTAGCGGGGGGTTCAACACCGGGGAGCTGTTTTTT; CDR3aa: CASSLDPSGGFNTGELFF
abundance: NA; v_gene: TRBV6-5; j_gene: TRBJ2-3; len: 15; d_gene: NA; CDR3nt: TGTGCCAGCAGTTTACTAGGTGTGGGGCAAGATACGCAGTATTTT; CDR3aa: CASSLLGVGQDTQYF
abundance: NA; v_gene: TRBV5-1; j_gene: TRBJ2-3; len: 15; d_gene: NA; CDR3nt: TGCGCCAGCAGCTTGGGGCTCGGAAGGGCAGATACGCAGTATTTT; CDR3aa: CASSLGLGRADTQYF
abundance: NA; v_gene: TRBV29-1; j_gene: TRBJ1-2; len: 13; d_gene: NA; CDR3nt: TGCAGCGTTTCTTTCGGACTCAATAGGGGTTACACCTTC; CDR3aa: CSVSFGLNRGYTF
abundance: few; v_gene: TRBV4-1; j_gene: TRBJ2-5; len: 16; d_gene: NA; CDR3nt: TGCGCCAGCAGCCAAGACAGTCTAGCCGGGACGGAGACCCAGTACTTC; CDR3aa: CASSQDSLAGTETQYF
abundance: NA; v_gene: TRBV6-6; j_gene: TRBJ2-7; len: 13; d_gene: NA; CDR3nt: TGTGCCAGCAGAAGGGCGGGCCGGGACGAGCAGTACTTC; CDR3aa: CASRRAGRDEQYF
abundance: NA; v_gene: TRBV5-4; j_gene: TRBJ1-2; len: 14; d_gene: TRBD1; CDR3nt: TGTGCCAGCAGCCCGGGGACAGCGGTCTCTAGCTACACCTTC; CDR3aa: CASSPGTAVSSYTF
abundance: NA; v_gene: TRBV5-6; j_gene: TRBJ1-4; len: 14; d_gene: NA; CDR3nt: TGTGCCAGCAGCTATTGGGCGGGATCTGAAAAACTGTTTTTT; CDR3aa: CASSYWAGSEKLFF
abundance: NA; v_gene: TRBV11-2; j_gene: TRBJ2-5; len: 18; d_gene: NA; CDR3nt: TGTGCCAGCAGCCTCCAAATGGGGGACCCAGCGTACCAAGAGACCCAGTACTTC; CDR3aa: CASSLQMGDPAYQETQYF
abundance: NA; v_gene: TRBV11-2; j_gene: TRBJ2-1; len: 18; d_gene: NA; CDR3nt: TGTGCCAGCAGCCCTATGCAACGTCGTGGGGGGCTTTACAATGAGCAGTTCTTC; CDR3aa: CASSPMQRRGGLYNEQFF
abundance: once; v_gene: TRBV5-1; j_gene: TRBJ1-4; len: 15; d_gene: TRBD1; CDR3nt: TGCGCCAGCAGCTTGGAGCCGGGACAGAGTGAAAAACTGTTTTTT; CDR3aa: CASSLEPGQSEKLFF
abundance: NA; v_gene: TRBV18; j_gene: TRBJ1-2; len: 15; d_gene: TRBD1; CDR3nt: TGTGCCAGCTCACCACCGTCCGACAGGGGGGGTGGCTACACCTTC; CDR3aa: CASSPPSDRGGGYTF
abundance: NA; v_gene: TRBV21-1; j_gene: TRBJ1-4; len: 15; d_gene: NA; CDR3nt: TGTGCCAGCAGCAAAGCCCCAGGGATAGGTGAAAAACTGTTTTTT; CDR3aa: CASSKAPGIGEKLFF
abundance: once; v_gene: TRBV12-3/TRBV12-4; j_gene: TRBJ2-1; len: 12; d_gene: NA; CDR3nt: TGTGCCAGCAGCTGGACTACCAATGTGCAGTTCTTC; CDR3aa: CASSWTTNVQFF
abundance: few; v_gene: TRBV20-1; j_gene: TRBJ1-1; len: 13; d_gene: NA; CDR3nt: TGCAGTGCTAGTGAGGGGTTCGGCACTGAAGCTTTCTTT; CDR3aa: CSASEGFGTEAFF
abundance: NA; v_gene: TRBV5-4; j_gene: TRBJ1-1; len: 16; d_gene: NA; CDR3nt: TGTGCCAGCAGCTTGTCACGTGGAGGGCAGGGCGACCGAGCTTTCTTT; CDR3aa: CASSLSRGGQGDRAFF
abundance: NA; v_gene: TRBV6-1; j_gene: TRBJ2-1; len: 17; d_gene: TRBD1; CDR3nt: TGTGCCAGCAGTGAAATGGAGGGGACAGGGTCTCTCAATGAGCAGTTCTTC; CDR3aa: CASSEMEGTGSLNEQFF
abundance: NA; v_gene: TRBV12-5; j_gene: TRBJ1-3; len: 11; d_gene: NA; CDR3nt: TGTGCTAGTGGCCCCGGAAACACCATATATTTT; CDR3aa: CASGPGNTIYF
abundance: NA; v_gene: TRBV5-1; j_gene: TRBJ1-6; len: 12; d_gene: NA; CDR3nt: TGCGCCAGCAGCTTACAGAATTCACCCCTCCACTTT; CDR3aa: CASSLQNSPLHF
abundance: NA; v_gene: TRBV7-9; j_gene: TRBJ1-4; len: 16; d_gene: TRBD1; CDR3nt: TGTGCCAGCAGCTCTGTACAAGGACAGGGGCATGAAAAACTGTTTTTT; CDR3aa: CASSSVQGQGHEKLFF
abundance: NA; v_gene: TRBV27; j_gene: TRBJ1-2; len: 15; d_gene: TRBD1; CDR3nt: TGTGCCAGCAGTCCGGGGACAGGGGCCCCCTATGGCTACACCTTC; CDR3aa: CASSPGTGAPYGYTF
abundance: NA; v_gene: TRBV5-1; j_gene: TRBJ2-7; len: 15; d_gene: NA; CDR3nt: TGCGCCAGCAGCTTGGAACGCAATTCATCCTACGAGCAGTACTTC; CDR3aa: CASSLERNSSYEQYF
abundance: once; v_gene: TRBV19; j_gene: TRBJ1-3; len: 13; d_gene: NA; CDR3nt: TGTGCCAGTAGAACCCCTCCTCGAAACACCATATATTTT; CDR3aa: CASRTPPRNTIYF
abundance: NA; v_gene: TRBV10-3; j_gene: TRBJ2-3; len: 13; d_gene: TRBD2; CDR3nt: TGTGCCATCCATAGCGGGAGCACAGATACGCAGTATTTT; CDR3aa: CAIHSGSTDTQYF
abundance: NA; v_gene: TRBV27; j_gene: TRBJ2-6; len: 18; d_gene: NA; CDR3nt: TGTGCCAGCAGGACTCTCCTGACGGGGGAGGTAGTGGCCAACGTCCTGACTTTC; CDR3aa: CASRTLLTGEVVANVLTF
abundance: once; v_gene: TRBV18; j_gene: TRBJ1-3; len: 15; d_gene: NA; CDR3nt: TGTGCCAGCTCACCACCGACTTCTACAATCGACACCATATATTTT; CDR3aa: CASSPPTSTIDTIYF
abundance: NA; v_gene: TRBV19; j_gene: TRBJ1-5; len: 14; d_gene: TRBD1; CDR3nt: TGTGCCAGTAGTGACAGGGCGCTTGGTCAGCCCCAGCATTTT; CDR3aa: CASSDRALGQPQHF
abundance: few; v_gene: TRBV28; j_gene: TRBJ1-6; len: 15; d_gene: NA; CDR3nt: TGTGCCAGCAGTTATGGGACGAGTAACAATTCACCCCTCCACTTT; CDR3aa: CASSYGTSNNSPLHF